This paragraph covers one T cell receptor (beta chain) sequence. The sample originates from a study of shared clonotypes between healthy human individuals. Looking at the study overall: Every donor yielded three CD4 naive, three CD4 memory, two CD8 naive and one CD8 memory plate.

The germline gives CDR1 SGHTA, CDR2 FQGNSA. The V segment lost 5 bases and the J segment 3 bases; nucleotides outside the gene matches: 11. CDR3 size: 17 residues. Profiling relied on immunoSEQ multiplex PCR, and the TCRdb table lists in-frame clones only, not all of them. The table lists 950,000 to 1,200,000 clones, 70% to 80% of them singletons, with 0.89% in the top ten. The clonotype was recovered from a man between 18 and 35 years old in good health. Some clones in this sample may be carry-over from other donors' samples. Sequenced: memory CD4+ T cells from PBMCs. The subset denotes: CD45RA-negative fraction. This chain uses TRBV7-2 with TRBJ2-3, with TRBD2 matching 10 bases. The CDR3 bases are TGTGCCAGCAGCCGATATCTAGCGGGAGTTTCAACAGATACGCAGTATTTT. Protein sequence: CASSRYLAGVSTDTQYF.